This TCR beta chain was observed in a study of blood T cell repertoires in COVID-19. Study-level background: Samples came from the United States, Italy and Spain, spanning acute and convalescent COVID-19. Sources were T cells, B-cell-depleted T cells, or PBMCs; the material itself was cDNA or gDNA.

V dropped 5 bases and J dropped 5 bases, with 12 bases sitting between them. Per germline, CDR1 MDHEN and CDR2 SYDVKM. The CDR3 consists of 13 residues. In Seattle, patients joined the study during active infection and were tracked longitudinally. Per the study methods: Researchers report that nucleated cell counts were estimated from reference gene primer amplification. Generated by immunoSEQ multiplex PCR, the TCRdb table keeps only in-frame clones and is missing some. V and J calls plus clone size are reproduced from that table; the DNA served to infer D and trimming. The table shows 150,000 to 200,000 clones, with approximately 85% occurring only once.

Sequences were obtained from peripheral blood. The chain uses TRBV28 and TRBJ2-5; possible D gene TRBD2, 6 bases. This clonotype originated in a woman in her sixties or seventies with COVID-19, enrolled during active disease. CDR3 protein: CASSPPGRETQYF. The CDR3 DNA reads TGTGCCAGCAGTCCCCCAGGGAGGGAGACCCAGTACTTC.